Reported below is one T cell receptor beta chain. Its antigen is currently unknown. The data were produced by immunoSEQ multiplex PCR, yet TCRdb's version contains in-frame clones alone and is incomplete. This sample carries roughly 68,000 clones, roughly 78% of them seen once, and the ten largest clones take roughly 7%. The data were obtained in a study of radiotherapy plus CTLA-4 blockade in lung cancer. Across the whole study: Objective responses emerged in under 20% of patients, and around 31% attained disease control.

Germline V gene lookup returns CDR1 SGHTS and CDR2 YDEGEE. Trimming took 1 base from V and 6 from J, leaving 2 bases between them. The CDR3 is 11 residues long. Broader study findings: In blood, tumor-derived TCR clones expanded after radiotherapy plus ipilimumab.

This TCR was sampled from a human donor with non-small cell lung cancer who had a complete response to radiotherapy plus ipilimumab. This chain links TRBV5-8 with TRBJ1-5; D gene unclear. The material sequenced was peripheral blood, taken from a patient treated with radiotherapy plus ipilimumab. Here the CDR3 DNA reads TGTGCCAGCAGCTTGAGTCAGCCCCAGCATTTT. It codes for CASSLSQPQHF.